This T cell receptor (beta chain) was identified during a study of cytomegalovirus exposure and HLA in healthy donors. This PCR relied on a set of 60 Vbeta primers and 13 Jbeta primers. TCRdb keeps only in-frame clones here, not all; method: immunoSEQ multiplex PCR. The table lists 95,000 to 120,000 clones, over 65% of them singletons. The germline V gene has CDR1 SGDLS and CDR2 YYNGEE. Trimming removed 3 bases from V and 7 bases from J, with 7 bases in between. CDR3 length equals 12 residues. V and J are TRBV9 and TRBJ2-2, with unresolved D. Sequencing input: PBMCs. This TCR came from a young woman in good health and CMV-seronegative. The CDR3 here is CASSASVGELFF. The CDR3 DNA follows: TGTGCCAGCAGCGCCTCAGTCGGGGAGCTGTTTTTT.